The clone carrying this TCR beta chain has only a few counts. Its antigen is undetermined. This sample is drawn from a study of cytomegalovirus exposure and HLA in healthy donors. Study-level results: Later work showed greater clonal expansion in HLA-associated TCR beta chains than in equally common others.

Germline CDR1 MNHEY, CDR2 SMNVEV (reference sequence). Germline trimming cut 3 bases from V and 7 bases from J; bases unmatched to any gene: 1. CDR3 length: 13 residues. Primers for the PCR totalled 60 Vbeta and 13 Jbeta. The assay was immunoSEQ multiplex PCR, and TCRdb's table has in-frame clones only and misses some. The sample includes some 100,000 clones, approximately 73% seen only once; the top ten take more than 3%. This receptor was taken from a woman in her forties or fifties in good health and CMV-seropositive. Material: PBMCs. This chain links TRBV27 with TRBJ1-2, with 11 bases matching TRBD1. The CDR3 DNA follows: TGTGCCAGCAGTTTGGGGACAGGGGGTGGCTACACCTTC. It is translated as CASSLGTGGGYTF.